This T cell receptor (beta chain) was sequenced for a study of blood T cell repertoires in COVID-19. Background on the study: From the United States, Italy and Spain came samples of acute and convalescent COVID-19. Sources were T cells, B-cell-depleted T cells, or PBMCs; the material itself was cDNA or gDNA.

Authors' analysis steps: Counts of nucleated cells, estimated from reference gene primer amplification, were obtained. Generated by immunoSEQ multiplex PCR, the TCRdb table keeps only in-frame clones and is missing some. For V, J and clone size, that table is used; D and trimming come from the DNA. The repertoire holds approximately 180,000 clones, with about 93% as singletons. CDR1 and CDR2 from the germline V gene are MDHEN and SYDVKM. This CDR3 contains 16 residues. Deletions cut 2 bases from V and 0 bases from J, with 13 bases between. This clonotype was obtained from a man aged 45-65 years with acute or convalescent COVID-19. The sequencing sample was made of peripheral blood. The chain links TRBV28 to TRBJ1-1; a weak D match, TRBD1 (6 bases). The CDR3, as DNA: TGTGCCAGCAGTTTAGCCGACAGGTTATTGAACACTGAAGCTTTCTTT. It is translated as CASSLADRLLNTEAFF.